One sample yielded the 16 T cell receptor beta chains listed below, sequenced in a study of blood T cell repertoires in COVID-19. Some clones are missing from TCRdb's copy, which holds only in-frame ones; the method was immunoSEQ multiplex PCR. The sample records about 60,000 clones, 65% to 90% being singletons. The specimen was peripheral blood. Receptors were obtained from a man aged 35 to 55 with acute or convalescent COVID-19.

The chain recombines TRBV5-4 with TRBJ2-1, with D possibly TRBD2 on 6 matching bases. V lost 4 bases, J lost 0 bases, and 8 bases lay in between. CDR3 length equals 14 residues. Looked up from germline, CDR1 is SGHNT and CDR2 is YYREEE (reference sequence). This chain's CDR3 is CASSLGSSYNEQFF. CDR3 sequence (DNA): TGTGCCAGCAGCCTCGGGAGCTCCTACAATGAGCAGTTCTTC. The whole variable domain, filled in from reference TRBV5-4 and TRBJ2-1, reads ETGVTQSPTHLIKTRGQQVTLRCSSQSGHNTVSWYQQALGQGPQFIFQYYREEENGRGNFPPRFSGLQFPNYSSELNVNALELDDSALYLCASSLGSSYNEQFFGPGTRLTVL.

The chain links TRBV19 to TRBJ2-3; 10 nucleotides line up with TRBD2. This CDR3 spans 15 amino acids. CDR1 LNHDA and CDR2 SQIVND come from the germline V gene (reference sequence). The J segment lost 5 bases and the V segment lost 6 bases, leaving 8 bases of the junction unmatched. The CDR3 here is CASRAERGGLDTQYF. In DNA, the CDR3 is TGTGCCAGTAGGGCCGAGCGGGGGGGTCTAGATACGCAGTATTTT.

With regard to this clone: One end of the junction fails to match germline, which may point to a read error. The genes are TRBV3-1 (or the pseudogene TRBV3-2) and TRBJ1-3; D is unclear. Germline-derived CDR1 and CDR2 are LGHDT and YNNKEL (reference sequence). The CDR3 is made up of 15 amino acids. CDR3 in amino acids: CASSQDFSSGNTIYF. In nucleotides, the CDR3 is TGTGCCAGTAGCCAAGATTTCAGCTCTGGAAACACCATATATTTT.

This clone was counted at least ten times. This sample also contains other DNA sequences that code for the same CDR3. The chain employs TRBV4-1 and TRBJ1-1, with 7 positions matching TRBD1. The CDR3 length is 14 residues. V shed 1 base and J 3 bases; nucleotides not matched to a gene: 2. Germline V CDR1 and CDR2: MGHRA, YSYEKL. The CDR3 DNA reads TGCGCCAGCAGCCAAGTTCAGGGGGACACTGAAGCTTTCTTT. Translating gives CASSQVQGDTEAFF.

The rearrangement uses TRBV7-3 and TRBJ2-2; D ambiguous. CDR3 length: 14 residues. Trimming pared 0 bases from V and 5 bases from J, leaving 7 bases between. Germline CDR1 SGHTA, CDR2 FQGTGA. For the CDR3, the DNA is TGTGCCAGCAGCTTAACTGGCGGAACCGGGGAGCTGTTTTTT. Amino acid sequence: CASSLTGGTGELFF.

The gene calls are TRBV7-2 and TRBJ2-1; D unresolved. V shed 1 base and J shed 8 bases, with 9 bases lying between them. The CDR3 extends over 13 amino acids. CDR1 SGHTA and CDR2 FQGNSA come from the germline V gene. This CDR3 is CASSLDYRDEQFF. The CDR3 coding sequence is TGTGCCAGCAGCTTAGACTACCGGGATGAGCAGTTCTTC.

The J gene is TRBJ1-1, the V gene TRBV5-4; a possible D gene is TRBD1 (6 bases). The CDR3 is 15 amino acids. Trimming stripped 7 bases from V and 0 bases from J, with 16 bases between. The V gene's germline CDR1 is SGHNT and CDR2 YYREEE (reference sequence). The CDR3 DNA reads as TGTGCCAGCCTAACGAGGGGGGGTCTGAACACTGAAGCTTTCTTT. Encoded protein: CASLTRGGLNTEAFF.

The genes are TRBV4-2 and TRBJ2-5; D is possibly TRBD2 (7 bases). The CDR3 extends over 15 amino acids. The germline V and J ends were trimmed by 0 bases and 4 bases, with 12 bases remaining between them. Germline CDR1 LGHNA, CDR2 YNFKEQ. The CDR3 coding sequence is TGTGCCAGCAGCCAAGAGGGGGGCGGGGGAGAGACCCAGTACTTC. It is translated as CASSQEGGGGETQYF.

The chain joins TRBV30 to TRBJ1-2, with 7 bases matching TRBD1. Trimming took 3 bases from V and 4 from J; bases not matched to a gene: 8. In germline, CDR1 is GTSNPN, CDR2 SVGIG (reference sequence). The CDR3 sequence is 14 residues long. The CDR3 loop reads CAWRQQGGSYGYTF. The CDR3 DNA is TGTGCCTGGAGGCAACAAGGGGGCAGCTATGGCTACACCTTC.

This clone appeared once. CDR3 sequence reads: CASSDHLAGTSNNEQFF. The CDR3 DNA follows: TGTGCCAGCAGTGACCATCTAGCGGGTACGTCTAACAATGAGCAGTTCTTC. The chain couples TRBV6-4 to TRBJ2-1; 8 bases fit TRBD2. The CDR3 loop spans 17 amino acids. Per germline, CDR1 MRHNA and CDR2 SNTAGT. J was trimmed by 5 bases and V by 2 bases; bases with no gene match: 11.

CDR3 DNA sequence: TGTGCCAGCTCACCGGCGGCGGGAAATTCACCCCTCCACTTT. It specifies CASSPAAGNSPLHF. This chain connects TRBV9 to TRBJ1-6, with no clear D. Germline assignment: CDR1 SGDLS and CDR2 YYNGEE. This CDR3 spans 14 amino acids. The V gene lost 7 bases and the J gene lost 7 bases, with 15 bases spanning the gap.

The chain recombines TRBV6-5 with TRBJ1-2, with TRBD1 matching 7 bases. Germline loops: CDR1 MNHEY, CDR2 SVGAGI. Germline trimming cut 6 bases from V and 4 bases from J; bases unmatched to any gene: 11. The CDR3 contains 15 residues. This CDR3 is CASSPGTAGGYGYTF. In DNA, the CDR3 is TGTGCCAGCAGCCCCGGGACAGCGGGGGGCTATGGCTACACCTTC.

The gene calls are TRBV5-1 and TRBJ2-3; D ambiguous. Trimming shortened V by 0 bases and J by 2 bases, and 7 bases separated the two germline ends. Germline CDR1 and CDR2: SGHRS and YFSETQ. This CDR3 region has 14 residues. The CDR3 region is CASSLGAYTDTQYF. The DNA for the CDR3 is TGCGCCAGCAGCTTGGGGGCCTACACAGATACGCAGTATTTT. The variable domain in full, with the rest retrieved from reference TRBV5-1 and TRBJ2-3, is KAGVTQTPRYLIKTRGQQVTLSCSPISGHRSVSWYQQTPGQGLQFLFEYFSETQRNKGNFPGRFSGRQFSNSRSEMNVSTLELGDSALYLCASSLGAYTDTQYFGPGTRLTVL.

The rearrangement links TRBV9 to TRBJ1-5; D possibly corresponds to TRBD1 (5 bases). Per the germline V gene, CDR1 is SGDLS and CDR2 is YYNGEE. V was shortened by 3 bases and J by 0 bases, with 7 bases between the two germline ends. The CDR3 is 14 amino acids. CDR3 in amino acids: CASSEDNSNQPQHF. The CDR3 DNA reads TGTGCCAGCAGCGAGGACAATAGCAATCAGCCCCAGCATTTT.

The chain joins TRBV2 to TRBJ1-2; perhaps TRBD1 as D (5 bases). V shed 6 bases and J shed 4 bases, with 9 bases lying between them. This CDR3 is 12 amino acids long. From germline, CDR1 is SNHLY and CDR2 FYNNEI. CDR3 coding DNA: TGTGCCAGCAGGGACAAGGCCTATGGCTACACCTTC. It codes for CASRDKAYGYTF.

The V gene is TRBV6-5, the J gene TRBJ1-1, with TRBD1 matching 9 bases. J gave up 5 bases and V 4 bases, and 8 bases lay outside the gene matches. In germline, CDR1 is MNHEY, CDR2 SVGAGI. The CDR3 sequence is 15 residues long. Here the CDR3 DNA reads TGTGCCAGCAGTTCCCCGGACGACAGGGGGACTGAAGCTTTCTTT. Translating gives CASSSPDDRGTEAFF.